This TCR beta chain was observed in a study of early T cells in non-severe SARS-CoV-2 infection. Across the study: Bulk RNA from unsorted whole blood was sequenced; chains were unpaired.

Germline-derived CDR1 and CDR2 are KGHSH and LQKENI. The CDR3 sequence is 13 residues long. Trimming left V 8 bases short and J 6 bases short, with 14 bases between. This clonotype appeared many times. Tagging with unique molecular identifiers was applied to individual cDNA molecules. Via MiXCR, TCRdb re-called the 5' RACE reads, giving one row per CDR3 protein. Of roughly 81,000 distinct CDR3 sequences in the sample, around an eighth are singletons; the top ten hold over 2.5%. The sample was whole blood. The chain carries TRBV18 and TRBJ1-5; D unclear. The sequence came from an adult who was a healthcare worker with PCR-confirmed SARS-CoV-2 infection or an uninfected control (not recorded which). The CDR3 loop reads CASRTNLGQPQHF. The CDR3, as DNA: TGTGCCAGCCGTACCAATCTAGGTCAGCCCCAGCATTTT.